Below, 21 T cell receptor beta chains from the same sample are listed, as sequenced in a study of blood T cell repertoires in COVID-19. Profiling relied on immunoSEQ multiplex PCR, and the TCRdb table lists in-frame clones only, not all of them. This sample has under 95,000 clones, with roughly 82% found just once. The sample taken for sequencing was peripheral blood. The receptors stem from a man aged 45-65 years with acute or convalescent COVID-19.

CDR3 sequence: CASGLVLGSGGSSYEQYF. The DNA of the CDR3 is TGTGCTAGTGGTTTGGTATTGGGTAGCGGGGGGAGCTCCTACGAGCAGTACTTC. V gene TRBV12-5 combines with J gene TRBJ2-7; 10 positions match TRBD2. Germline V gene lookup returns CDR1 LGHNT and CDR2 FRNRAP. With V trimmed by 0 bases and J by 0 bases, 8 bases remained unmatched. This CDR3 contains 18 residues. The entire variable domain, with the rest obtained from reference TRBV12-5 and TRBJ2-7, is as follows: DARVTQTPRHKVTEMGQEVTMRCQPILGHNTVFWYRQTMMQGLELLAYFRNRAPLDDSGMPKDRFSAEMPDATLATLKIQPSEPRDSAVYFCASGLVLGSGGSSYEQYFGPGTRLTVT.

V is TRBV11-3 and J is TRBJ2-4, with D possibly being TRBD1 (5 bases). The CDR3 is 14 amino acids. Germline CDR1 SGHNT, CDR2 YENEEA. With 5 bases removed from V and 0 bases from J, the gap between germline ends came to 8 bases. The CDR3 region is CASSTREAKNIQYF. The DNA of the CDR3 is TGTGCCAGCAGCACCAGGGAAGCCAAAAACATTCAGTACTTC.

This sequence joins TRBV29-1 and TRBJ1-3; D is possibly TRBD1 (5 bases). The germline V and J ends were trimmed by 5 bases and 0 bases, with 11 bases remaining between them. This CDR3 is built from 14 residues. The germline gives CDR1 SQVTM, CDR2 ANQGSEA. The CDR3 DNA is TGCAGCGTTCCCTCAGGGATCTCTGGAAACACCATATATTTT. This encodes CSVPSGISGNTIYF.

In its sample, this clone was seen a few times. The chain recombines TRBV4-1 with TRBJ1-3; unclear D gene. V lost 4 bases to trimming and J lost 8 bases, with 15 bases between them. CDR3 size: 14 residues. The germline V gene has CDR1 MGHRA and CDR2 YSYEKL. CDR3 DNA sequence: TGCGCCAGCAGCCCTACTAGGGTTCAAGACACCATATATTTT. Its protein product is CASSPTRVQDTIYF.

The rearrangement links TRBV6-5 to TRBJ1-5; 8 bases fit TRBD1. The CDR3 extends over 16 amino acids. Unmatched junction bases numbered 7, after V lost 0 bases and J lost 6 bases. CDR1 MNHEY and CDR2 SVGAGI come from the germline V gene. The CDR3 loop is CASSYSQGGAGQPQHF. The CDR3 DNA is TGTGCCAGCAGTTACTCACAGGGGGGGGCGGGTCAGCCCCAGCATTTT.

Comment on this clone: At one end, the junction sequence differs from germline, possibly due to a read error. The gene calls are TRBV7-2 and TRBJ2-7; 7 bases align to TRBD1. CDR3 length equals 14 residues. The germline V gene encodes CDR1 SGHTA and CDR2 FQGNSA. The CDR3: CASSPGTAPPILNF. The CDR3, as DNA: TGTGCCAGCAGCCCCGGGACAGCCCCTCCGATTTTGAACTTC.

The chain recombines TRBV7-9 with TRBJ2-5, with 7 bases that match TRBD1. The CDR3 loop spans 15 amino acids. Trimming took 7 bases from V and 1 from J; bases not matched to a gene: 9. Germline values: CDR1 SEHNR, CDR2 FQNEAQ (reference sequence). In nucleotides, the CDR3 is TGTGCCAGCACCCGACGAAGGACAGGCCAAGAGACCCAGTACTTC. Its protein product is CASTRRRTGQETQYF.

The chain employs TRBV28 and TRBJ2-5; D is possibly TRBD2 (5 bases). Germline V gives CDR1 MDHEN, CDR2 SYDVKM. CDR3 length: 15 residues. CDR3 in amino acids: CATKNGIEIRETQYF. The CDR3 coding sequence is TGTGCTACCAAAAACGGGATTGAAATCCGAGAGACCCAGTACTTC.

The chain employs TRBV5-4 and TRBJ1-1, with D perhaps matching TRBD1 (5 bases). Germline-derived CDR1 and CDR2 are SGHNT and YYREEE (reference sequence). The V and J ends lost 3 bases and 4 bases respectively, with 16 bases between them. The CDR3 totals 15 residues. CDR3 sequence (DNA): TGTGCCAGCAGCTGGTCCGGGACGGGAGCCACTGAAGCTTTCTTT. This codes for CASSWSGTGATEAFF.

As regards this clone: The sample contains more than one DNA sequence encoding this CDR3. CDR3 sequence reads: CATSRDGYEQYF. Here the CDR3 DNA reads TGTGCCACCAGCAGAGACGGCTACGAGCAGTACTTC. The chain combines TRBV15 with TRBJ2-7; no clear D. Germline values: CDR1 LNHNV, CDR2 YYDKDF (reference sequence). This CDR3 has 12 residues. Trimming removed 0 bases from V and 3 bases from J, with 3 bases in between.

The CDR3 loop is CASSQDRLNTGELFF. Here the CDR3 DNA reads TGTGCCAGCAGCCAAGACAGACTAAACACCGGGGAGCTGTTTTTT. The gene calls are TRBV3-1 (or the pseudogene TRBV3-2) and TRBJ2-2; tentatively, D is TRBD2 (5 bases). The V gene's germline CDR1 is LGHDT and CDR2 YNNKEL (reference sequence). The ends were cut back, 0 bases at V and 2 bases at J, with 7 bases in the middle. The CDR3 runs to 15 residues.

The gene calls are TRBV2 and TRBJ1-2; 9 bases are a match to TRBD1. Germline V gene sequence: CDR1 SNHLY, CDR2 FYNNEI. Germline trimming cut 6 bases from V and 1 base from J; bases unmatched to any gene: 6. CDR3 size: 15 residues. The CDR3 coding sequence is TGTGCCAGCAGGGATCCGGGACAGGGTAACTATGGCTACACCTTC. The encoded protein is CASRDPGQGNYGYTF.

The rearrangement uses TRBV3-1 (or the pseudogene TRBV3-2) and TRBJ1-1, with unresolved D. V shed 0 bases and J shed 1 base, with 9 bases lying between them. CDR3 length: 15 residues. Germline CDR1 LGHDT, CDR2 YNNKEL (reference sequence). Written as DNA, the CDR3 is TGTGCCAGCAGCCAAGATTGGGCCGGGAACACTGAAGCTTTCTTT. It specifies CASSQDWAGNTEAFF.

This clone came up once. The genes are TRBV12-3 or TRBV12-4 and TRBJ1-1; D might be TRBD1 (6 bases). This CDR3 has 13 amino acids. Trimming removed 6 bases from V and 1 base from J, with 9 bases in between. CDR3 nucleotide sequence: TGTGCCAGCAGAGGACAGAGGAACACTGAAGCTTTCTTT. This codes for CASRGQRNTEAFF.

The J gene is TRBJ2-2, the V gene TRBV29-1; D gene ambiguous. The V end lost 4 bases, the J end lost 6 bases, and 3 bases lay between the germline ends. Germline V gene lookup returns CDR1 SQVTM and CDR2 ANQGSEA. The CDR3 length is 10 residues. CDR3 loop: CSVAAGELFF. For the CDR3, the DNA is TGCAGCGTTGCTGCCGGGGAGCTGTTTTTT.

J is TRBJ1-5 and V is TRBV6-2 or TRBV6-3; 11 bases are shared with TRBD1. CDR1 MNHEY and CDR2 SVGEGT come from the germline V gene. J was trimmed by 7 bases and V by 5 bases; bases with no gene match: 4. CDR3 length: 14 amino acids. The CDR3, as DNA: TGTGCCAGCAGTCGGACAGGGGGCAGGCAGCCCCAGCATTTT. Protein sequence: CASSRTGGRQPQHF.

V is TRBV6-2 or TRBV6-3 and J is TRBJ2-5; the match to TRBD2 covers 12 bases. The CDR3 is 15 residues long. V was clipped by 8 bases and J by 5 bases; unmatched bases: 9. CDR1 MNHEY and CDR2 SVGEGT come from the germline V gene. In DNA form, the CDR3 reads TGTGCCAGCGGCCAGACTAGCGGGAGCAAGGAGACCCAGTACTTC. It yields the protein CASGQTSGSKETQYF.

V and J are TRBV29-1 and TRBJ2-1; D is ambiguous. CDR3 size: 13 residues. The V end lost 4 bases, the J end lost 8 bases, and 15 bases lay between the germline ends. Germline V gene data show CDR1 as SQVTM and CDR2 as ANQGSEA. This CDR3 is CSVGIDDIYEQFF. The CDR3 coding sequence is TGCAGCGTTGGAATAGATGATATTTATGAGCAGTTCTTC.

This chain connects TRBV29-1 to TRBJ2-1; 7 nucleotides match TRBD2. The ends lost 6 bases at V and 8 bases at J; junction bases unmatched: 13. Per germline, CDR1 SQVTM and CDR2 ANQGSEA. The CDR3 covers 14 residues. CDR3 residues: CSVAGLGVFDEQFF. The CDR3 DNA reads as TGCAGCGTCGCTGGACTAGGAGTTTTTGATGAGCAGTTCTTC.

This clone occurred once. This sequence joins TRBV19 and TRBJ1-2; D is uncertain. The CDR3 spans 13 residues. CDR1 is LNHDA and CDR2 is SQIVND in the germline V gene (reference sequence). V dropped 6 bases and J dropped 1 base, with 9 bases sitting between them. The CDR3, as DNA: TGTGCCAGTAGACCCACAGTTAACTATGGCTACACCTTC. Translating it yields CASRPTVNYGYTF.

The gene calls are TRBV7-6 and TRBJ1-4, with 7 bases that match TRBD1. Germline CDR1 and CDR2: SGHVS and FNYEAQ. Trimming took 4 bases from V and 10 from J; bases not matched to a gene: 12. This CDR3 is 15 amino acids long. The CDR3 DNA is TGTGCCAGCAGCTCACAAACAGGGGCTGTTGGAAAACTGTTTTTT. Its translation: CASSSQTGAVGKLFF.